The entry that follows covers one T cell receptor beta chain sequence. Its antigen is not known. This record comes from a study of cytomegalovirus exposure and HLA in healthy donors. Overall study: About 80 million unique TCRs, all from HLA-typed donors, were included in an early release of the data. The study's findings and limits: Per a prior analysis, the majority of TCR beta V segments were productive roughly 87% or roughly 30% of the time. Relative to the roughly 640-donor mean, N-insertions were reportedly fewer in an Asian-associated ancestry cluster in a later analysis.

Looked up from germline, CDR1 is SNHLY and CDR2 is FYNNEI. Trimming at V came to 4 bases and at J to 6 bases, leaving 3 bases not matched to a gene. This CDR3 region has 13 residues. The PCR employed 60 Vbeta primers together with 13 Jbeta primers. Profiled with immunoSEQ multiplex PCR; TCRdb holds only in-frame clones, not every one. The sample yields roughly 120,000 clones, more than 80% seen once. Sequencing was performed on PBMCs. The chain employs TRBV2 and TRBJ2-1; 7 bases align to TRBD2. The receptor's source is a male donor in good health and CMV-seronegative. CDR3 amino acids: CASSVLAVNEQFF. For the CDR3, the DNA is TGTGCCAGCAGTGTCCTAGCGGTCAATGAGCAGTTCTTC. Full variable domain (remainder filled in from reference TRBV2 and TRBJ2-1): EPEVTQTPSHQVTQMGQEVILRCVPISNHLYFYWYRQILGQKVEFLVSFYNNEISEKSEIFDDQFSVERPDGSNFTLKIRSTKLEDSAMYFCASSVLAVNEQFFGPGTRLTVL.